The 20 T cell receptor beta chains in this list originate from one sample, sequenced in a study of blood T cell repertoires in COVID-19 (dated by TCRdb to 2020 to 2021). The library was made by the immunoSEQ multiplex PCR assay. Entries here come from immuneACCESS through TCRdb and include only in-frame sequences with V and J called. Some clones fail to appear in such tables; in the studies checked, an unresolved V gene covers under half of the shortfall, and the cause of the remainder is unknown. The sample table lists some 260,000 clones, over 65% of them with a count of one. More than 2.5% of the sample rests with the top ten. Material for sequencing was peripheral blood. The source is a woman at least 80 years old with acute or convalescent COVID-19.

V and J are TRBV2 and TRBJ2-1; 8 bases map to TRBD2. CDR1 and CDR2 from the germline V gene are SNHLY and FYNNEI. The J segment lost 7 bases and the V segment lost 5 bases, leaving 7 bases of the junction unmatched. The CDR3 spans 14 residues. The CDR3 nucleotides are TGTGCCAGCAGTTACGTAGCGGGGTTTAATGAGCAGTTCTTC. This codes for CASSYVAGFNEQFF.

This sequence joins TRBV5-6 and TRBJ1-1, with a weak D call TRBD1 (6 bases). With 6 bases removed from V and 0 bases from J, the gap between germline ends came to 9 bases. This CDR3 region has 13 residues. Germline lookup yields CDR1 SGHDT and CDR2 YYEEEE. This chain's CDR3 is CASTTGMNTEAFF. CDR3 nucleotides: TGTGCCAGCACGACAGGAATGAACACTGAAGCTTTCTTT.

J is TRBJ2-2 and V is TRBV29-1, with 9 positions matching TRBD1. Trimming cost V 7 bases and J 2 bases; bases outside gene matches: 2. In germline, CDR1 is SQVTM, CDR2 ANQGSEA. This CDR3 is 13 amino acids long. The DNA of the CDR3 is TGCAGCGGACAGGGGGGAAACACCGGGGAGCTGTTTTTT. It translates to CSGQGGNTGELFF.

J is TRBJ2-5 and V is TRBV11-1; possibly TRBD1 for D (6 bases). In germline, CDR1 is SGHAT, CDR2 FQDESV (reference sequence). CDR3 length equals 15 residues. The V gene lost 1 base and the J gene lost 5 bases, with 14 bases spanning the gap. The CDR3 loop is CASSLVGAAGETQYF. CDR3 bases: TGTGCCAGCAGCTTAGTGGGGGCTGCGGGTGAGACCCAGTACTTC.

This clone was seen only a few times. The chain couples TRBV5-1 to TRBJ2-7, with 9 positions matching TRBD1. CDR1 is SGHRS, CDR2 YFSETQ, per germline. The CDR3 is 14 amino acids. The J segment lost 6 bases and the V segment lost 4 bases, leaving 8 bases of the junction unmatched. CDR3 in amino acids: CASSQGQGVSEQYF. CDR3 in DNA: TGCGCCAGCAGCCAGGGACAGGGCGTCAGCGAGCAGTACTTC.

This chain's CDR3 is CASSQGTGGSLGLNEQFF. CDR3 DNA: TGTGCCAGCAGCCAAGGCACCGGAGGTAGCCTCGGGCTGAATGAGCAGTTCTTC. The rearrangement uses TRBV4-2 and TRBJ2-1, with D possibly TRBD2 on 5 matching bases. The CDR3 extends over 18 amino acids. V dropped 1 base and J dropped 7 bases, with 23 bases sitting between them. Germline V gene sequence: CDR1 LGHNA, CDR2 YNFKEQ.

The rearrangement links TRBV2 to TRBJ2-3, with 10 bases fitting TRBD2. The CDR3 has 15 amino acids. CDR1 is SNHLY, CDR2 FYNNEI, per germline. The J segment lost 3 bases and the V segment lost 4 bases, leaving 4 bases of the junction unmatched. CDR3 in DNA: TGTGCCAGCAGTGCACTAGCGGGAAATACAGATACGCAGTATTTT. Protein sequence: CASSALAGNTDTQYF. Complete variable domain (other parts from reference TRBV2 and TRBJ2-3): EPEVTQTPSHQVTQMGQEVILRCVPISNHLYFYWYRQILGQKVEFLVSFYNNEISEKSEIFDDQFSVERPDGSNFTLKIRSTKLEDSAMYFCASSALAGNTDTQYFGPGTRLTVL.

J is TRBJ1-1 and V is TRBV2; 7 bases agree with TRBD1. V shed 5 bases and J 1 base; nucleotides not matched to a gene: 7. The CDR3 is 15 residues long. The V gene's germline CDR1 is SNHLY and CDR2 FYNNEI. The CDR3 DNA sequence: TGTGCCAGCAGTTCTCAGGGGGGAGCGAACACTGAAGCTTTCTTT. Translated, it gives CASSSQGGANTEAFF.

The chain joins TRBV6-6 to TRBJ1-5; D uncertain. The V and J ends lost 5 bases and 4 bases respectively, with 21 bases between them. The CDR3 loop spans 17 amino acids. CDR1 is MNHNY, CDR2 SVGAGI, per germline (reference sequence). CDR3 residues: CASSRAGSTVGNQPQHF. Written as DNA, the CDR3 is TGTGCCAGCAGTCGTGCGGGAAGCACAGTGGGAAATCAGCCCCAGCATTTT.

The gene calls are TRBV6-5 and TRBJ2-6; D is unresolved. This CDR3 spans 15 amino acids. Trimming cost V 8 bases and J 0 bases, with 11 bases left between them. The germline V gene encodes CDR1 MNHEY and CDR2 SVGAGI. The CDR3 loop reads CASGYSPSGANVLTF. Written as DNA, the CDR3 is TGTGCCAGCGGGTATAGCCCCTCTGGGGCCAACGTCCTGACTTTC.

The chain is built from TRBV11-2 and TRBJ2-7, with 7 bases fitting TRBD2. This CDR3 is 15 amino acids long. Germline V lookup: CDR1 SGHAT, CDR2 FQNNGV. Losses at the gene ends were 1 base for V and 3 bases for J; bases not matched to a gene: 6. The CDR3 DNA is TGTGCCAGCAGCTTAGTTCAGCGGGGCTTCTACGAGCAGTACTTC. Amino acids: CASSLVQRGFYEQYF.

V is TRBV6-5 and J is TRBJ1-6; D gene unclear. The CDR3 consists of 13 residues. Trimming took off 6 bases at V and 3 bases at J, with 6 bases between the two ends. Germline CDR1 MNHEY, CDR2 SVGAGI. The CDR3 DNA sequence: TGTGCCAGCAGACGGGACTATAATTCACCCCTCCACTTT. Its translation is CASRRDYNSPLHF.

This clone appeared a few times. The chain carries TRBV18 and TRBJ2-3; TRBD1 aligns across 8 bases. The CDR3 consists of 16 residues. In germline, CDR1 is KGHSH, CDR2 LQKENI. The junction had 14 bases not matched to a gene; V was cut back by 2 bases and J by 10 bases. CDR3: CASSPSGTGVGISQYF. CDR3 DNA: TGTGCCAGCTCACCATCCGGGACAGGCGTGGGAATATCGCAGTATTTT.

The rearrangement joins TRBV9 to TRBJ2-3; no clear D. Trimming left V 4 bases short and J 3 bases short, with 18 bases between. Germline-derived CDR1 and CDR2 are SGDLS and YYNGEE. This CDR3 region has 16 residues. The CDR3 is CASSSGLAVNTDTQYF. The CDR3 DNA is TGTGCCAGCAGCTCCGGATTAGCCGTAAATACAGATACGCAGTATTTT.

This chain links TRBV19 with TRBJ2-3; the D gene is possibly TRBD2 (6 bases). CDR1 and CDR2 (germline): LNHDA, SQIVND (reference sequence). Trimming took 7 bases from V and 2 from J, leaving 19 bases between them. This CDR3 is 16 amino acids long. The chain's CDR3 is CASNRNSGPVTDTQYF. CDR3 DNA sequence: TGTGCCAGTAATAGGAATAGCGGCCCGGTCACAGATACGCAGTATTTT.

V gene TRBV5-6 combines with J gene TRBJ1-2, with D maybe TRBD1 (6 bases). CDR1 is SGHDT, CDR2 YYEEEE, per germline. With 4 bases removed from V and 5 bases from J, the gap between germline ends came to 18 bases. This CDR3 is 15 amino acids long. CDR3 DNA sequence: TGTGCCAGCAGCGGGGTTGACAGGACCTCTTATGGCTACACCTTC. Translated: CASSGVDRTSYGYTF.

The gene calls are TRBV5-4 and TRBJ2-5, with TRBD2 matching 9 bases. The junction had 3 bases not matched to a gene; V was cut back by 0 bases and J by 3 bases. The CDR3 runs to 15 residues. Germline values: CDR1 SGHNT, CDR2 YYREEE (reference sequence). This chain's CDR3 is CASSLGGLAEETQYF. In DNA, the CDR3 is TGTGCCAGCAGCTTGGGGGGACTAGCCGAAGAGACCCAGTACTTC.

The CDR3 coding sequence is TGCGCCAGCAGCTTGGCCCCAGGGATGAACGAGCAGTACTTC. Protein product: CASSLAPGMNEQYF. The chain couples TRBV5-1 to TRBJ2-7, with D tentatively TRBD1 (5 bases). This CDR3 has 14 residues. The ends were cut back, 0 bases at V and 5 bases at J, with 12 bases in the middle. Germline lookup yields CDR1 SGHRS and CDR2 YFSETQ.

V is TRBV12-3 or TRBV12-4 and J is TRBJ1-6, with D hard to call. The germline V and J ends were trimmed by 4 bases and 10 bases, with 8 bases remaining between them. This CDR3 region has 12 residues. CDR3 residues: CASSSRWSPLHF. The DNA for the CDR3 is TGTGCCAGCAGTTCGCGGTGGTCACCCCTCCACTTT.

The chain has TRBV18 and TRBJ1-3, with a tentative D call TRBD1 (6 bases). The CDR3 has 17 residues. Germline CDR1 KGHSH, CDR2 LQKENI. The V and J ends lost 1 base and 0 bases respectively, with 13 bases between them. The CDR3 spells CASSPRSNRASGNTIYF. CDR3 bases: TGTGCCAGCTCACCACGGTCTAACAGGGCCTCTGGAAACACCATATATTTT.